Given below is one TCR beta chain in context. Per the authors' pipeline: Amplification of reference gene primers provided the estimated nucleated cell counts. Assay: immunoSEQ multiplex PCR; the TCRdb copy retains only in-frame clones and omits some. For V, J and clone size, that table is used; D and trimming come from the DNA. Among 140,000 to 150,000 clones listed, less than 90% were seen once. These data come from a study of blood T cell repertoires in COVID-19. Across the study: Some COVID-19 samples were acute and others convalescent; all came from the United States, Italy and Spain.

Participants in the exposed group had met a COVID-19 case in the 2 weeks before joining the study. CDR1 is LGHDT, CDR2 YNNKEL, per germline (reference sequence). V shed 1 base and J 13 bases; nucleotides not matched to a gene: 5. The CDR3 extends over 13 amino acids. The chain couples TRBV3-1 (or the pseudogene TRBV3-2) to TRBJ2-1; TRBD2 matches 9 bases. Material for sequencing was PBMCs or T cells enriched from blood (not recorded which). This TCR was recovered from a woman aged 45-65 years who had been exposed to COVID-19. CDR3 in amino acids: CASSQAPSGDQFF. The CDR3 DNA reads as TGTGCCAGCAGCCAAGCCCCTAGCGGGGATCAGTTCTTC.